This TCR beta chain is drawn from a study of blood T cells in healthy people across ages. Study outcomes and limitations: Naive CD4+ cells and diversity were both higher in long-lived donors than in aged donors. A strong correlation between TCR beta diversity and naive T cell percentage was seen.

This clonotype showed up just a few times. Its antigen remains unidentified. Combining a sample-barcoded 5' primer with a J-beta primer mix, a second PCR ran for roughly 7 to 11 cycles. From the 5' RACE reads, TCRdb called clonotypes with MiXCR, one entry per CDR3 protein. Here the sample spans about 970,000 distinct CDR3 sequences, about 51% being singletons. This CDR3 is built from 14 residues. V was trimmed by 2 bases and J by 5 bases, leaving 10 bases between them. The germline V gene encodes CDR1 LGHDT and CDR2 YNNKEL (reference sequence). V is TRBV3-1 and J is TRBJ2-4; a weak D match, TRBD2 (5 bases). The sample comprised blood. This receptor was identified in a woman in her sixties in good health. This CDR3 is CASSQLSGENIQYF. DNA for the CDR3: TGTGCCAGCAGCCAACTCTCCGGGGAAAACATTCAGTACTTC.